The 6 T cell receptor beta chains below were found in one sample sequenced in a study of T cells in Graves' hyperthyroidism and ophthalmopathy. Regions amplified from RNA transcripts were the TCR beta CDR3 regions. The HTBI primer set drove a first-round RT-PCR of the TCR CDR3. Each CDR3 protein is one row after TCRdb ran MiXCR on the multiplex PCR reads. Of 600,000 to 700,000 distinct CDR3 sequences detected, over 12% appear once; the ten largest clones hold 4.3%. Sequenced sample: blood. These receptors all come from a woman aged 40 to 50 with Graves' ophthalmopathy.

There are many counts of this clonotype. The J gene is TRBJ2-2, the V gene TRBV30; no firm D call. The V end lost 1 base, the J end lost 7 bases, and 10 bases lay between the germline ends. The CDR3 has 13 amino acids. Germline lookup yields CDR1 GTSNPN and CDR2 SVGIG (reference sequence). CDR3 DNA: TGTGCCTGGAGTGCCAACCAGCACGGGGAGCTGTTTTTT. It translates to CAWSANQHGELFF.

This clonotype was counted a few times. The chain combines TRBV5-1 with TRBJ2-1; TRBD2 matches at 9 bases. The CDR3 is 16 amino acids. Per germline, CDR1 SGHRS and CDR2 YFSETQ. The V segment lost 3 bases and the J segment 4 bases; nucleotides outside the gene matches: 8. The CDR3 nucleotides are TGCGCCAGCAGCTGGCGTAGCGGGAGCGATTACAATGAGCAGTTCTTC. It specifies CASSWRSGSDYNEQFF.

The chain joins TRBV18 to TRBJ2-1; D tentatively fits TRBD1 or TRBD2 (6 bases each). The V and J ends lost 4 bases and 6 bases respectively, with 13 bases between them. Germline lookup yields CDR1 KGHSH and CDR2 LQKENI. The CDR3 runs 14 residues. The CDR3: CASSLIGGSNEQFF. The CDR3 DNA follows: TGTGCCAGCTCACTCATAGGGGGGAGCAATGAGCAGTTCTTC. Based on the CDR3 plus reference TRBV18 and TRBJ2-1, the full variable domain is NAGVMQNPRHLVRRRGQEARLRCSPMKGHSHVYWYRQLPEEGLKFMVYLQKENIIDESGMPKERFSAEFPKEGPSILRIQQVVRGDSAAYFCASSLIGGSNEQFFGPGTRLTVL.

The sample holds many counts of this clonotype. J is TRBJ1-1 and V is TRBV5-1, with D possibly being TRBD1 (6 bases). Per the germline V gene, CDR1 is SGHRS and CDR2 is YFSETQ. CDR3 length: 14 amino acids. Trimming removed 2 bases at V and 1 base at J, with 9 bases between. The CDR3 loop reads CASSLTGSNTEAFF. The CDR3 DNA reads as TGCGCCAGCAGCTTAACAGGGTCGAACACTGAAGCTTTCTTT. The whole variable domain, filled in from reference TRBV5-1 and TRBJ1-1, reads KAGVTQTPRYLIKTRGQQVTLSCSPISGHRSVSWYQQTPGQGLQFLFEYFSETQRNKGNFPGRFSGRQFSNSRSEMNVSTLELGDSALYLCASSLTGSNTEAFFGQGTRLTVV.

The rearrangement joins TRBV6-1 to TRBJ2-5; TRBD2 agrees at 10 bases. Losses at the gene ends were 1 base for V and 5 bases for J; bases not matched to a gene: 10. Germline CDR1 MNHNS, CDR2 SASEGT. This CDR3 spans 17 amino acids. The CDR3 DNA sequence: TGTGCCAGCAGTGAAGTGGGACTAGCGACCTTTGGGGAGACCCAGTACTTC. Protein: CASSEVGLATFGETQYF.

This clonotype occurred many times. The chain joins TRBV10-3 to TRBJ2-3; maybe TRBD2 (5 bases). Trimming pared 0 bases from V and 4 bases from J, leaving 11 bases between. Germline V CDR1 and CDR2: ENHRY, SYGVKD. This CDR3 is built from 15 residues. The CDR3 is CAISESFSEADTQYF. In DNA, the CDR3 is TGTGCCATCAGTGAGTCGTTTAGCGAGGCAGATACGCAGTATTTT.